Each of the 16 T cell receptor beta chains below was sequenced from the same sample in a study of T cells after yellow fever vaccination. Each CDR3 protein is one row after TCRdb ran MiXCR on the 5' RACE reads. The table includes about 130,000 distinct CDR3 sequences, under 8% detected once. The input for sequencing was CD4+ T cells sorted from PBMCs, taken 9 to 11 days after the first yellow fever vaccination. The source of these receptors is a man between 18 and 29 years old who received the YFV17D yellow fever vaccine.

This clonotype has a count of ten or more. The chain links TRBV5-1 to TRBJ2-5; D remains ambiguous. With 3 bases removed from V and 6 bases from J, the gap between germline ends came to 9 bases. CDR1 and CDR2 from the germline V gene are SGHRS and YFSETQ. CDR3 length equals 12 residues. The CDR3 DNA sequence: TGCGCCAGCAGCTCAAACTTCCAGACCCAGTACTTC. Amino acid sequence: CASSSNFQTQYF.

This clonotype was recorded many times. The genes are TRBV18 and TRBJ2-2; tentatively, D is TRBD1 (5 bases). Germline values: CDR1 KGHSH, CDR2 LQKENI. The CDR3 has 15 residues. With 1 base removed from V and 0 bases from J, the gap between germline ends came to 6 bases. CDR3: CASSPQGTNTGELFF. In nucleotides, the CDR3 is TGTGCCAGCTCACCACAGGGGACGAACACCGGGGAGCTGTTTTTT.

V is TRBV7-3 and J is TRBJ1-1; no firm D call. This CDR3 spans 13 amino acids. Germline V gene lookup returns CDR1 SGHTA and CDR2 FQGTGA. With 6 bases removed from V and 4 bases from J, the gap between germline ends came to 12 bases. DNA for the CDR3: TGTGCCAGCAGTCCCAACTTGGGCACTGAAGCTTTCTTT. As protein: CASSPNLGTEAFF.

At least ten counts were recorded for this clonotype. The J gene is TRBJ2-3, the V gene TRBV5-1, with TRBD1 as a possible D gene (5 bases). CDR3 length: 14 amino acids. Looked up from germline, CDR1 is SGHRS and CDR2 is YFSETQ. The V and J ends lost 4 bases and 2 bases respectively, with 11 bases between them. As DNA, the CDR3 is TGCGCCAGCAGCGCCGACAGCTACACAGATACGCAGTATTTT. It translates to CASSADSYTDTQYF.

This clonotype occurred many times. The CDR3 DNA is TGTGCCAGCACCGCCCCCGCTAACTATGGCTACACCTTC. This codes for CASTAPANYGYTF. The chain recombines TRBV12-3 or TRBV12-4 with TRBJ1-2; D ambiguous. V was pared by 7 bases and J by 0 bases, with 9 bases between. The CDR3 is 13 residues long.

In its sample, this clonotype was seen many times. The rearrangement joins TRBV6-5 to TRBJ2-5; tentatively, D is TRBD1 or TRBD2 (5 bases each). The ends were cut back, 3 bases at V and 4 bases at J, with 18 bases in the middle. This CDR3 has 16 residues. Germline assignment: CDR1 MNHEY and CDR2 SVGAGI. CDR3 residues: CASSYTTGTWRETQYF. CDR3 bases: TGTGCCAGCAGTTATACCACCGGGACGTGGCGAGAGACCCAGTACTTC.

The chain joins TRBV4-2 to TRBJ1-1; 7 bases are a match to TRBD1. Losses at the gene ends were 1 base for V and 7 bases for J; bases not matched to a gene: 6. This CDR3 has 14 residues. Germline V lookup: CDR1 LGHNA, CDR2 YNFKEQ. CDR3: CASSQGQGRVEAFF. The CDR3 coding sequence is TGTGCCAGCAGCCAAGGACAGGGAAGGGTTGAAGCTTTCTTT.

In the case of this clonotype: A much more abundant neighbour one base away suggests this may be a read error. The chain links TRBV11-2 to TRBJ2-5; 9 positions agree with TRBD2. The CDR3 has 20 amino acids. Germline V gene lookup returns CDR1 SGHAT and CDR2 FQNNGV. CDR3 sequence: CASSLKVLSGGMVRSETQCF. The CDR3 nucleotides are TGTGCCAGCAGCTTAAAAGTTTTGAGCGGGGGGATGGTGAGGTCGGAGACCCAGTGCTTC. Variable domain in full (rest from reference TRBV11-2 and TRBJ2-5): EAGVAQSPRYKIIEKRQSVAFWCNPISGHATLYWYQQILGQGPKLLIQFQNNGVVDDSQLPKDRFSAERLKGVDSTLKIQPAKLEDSAVYLCASSLKVLSGGMVRSETQCFGPGTRLLVL.

The table lists this clonotype with many counts. This chain links TRBV5-6 with TRBJ2-5; D unclear. The CDR3 has 15 amino acids. Trimming pared 0 bases from V and 2 bases from J, leaving 11 bases between. Germline loops: CDR1 SGHDT, CDR2 YYEEEE. The CDR3 loop reads CASSLVAGWQETQYF. In DNA form, the CDR3 reads TGTGCCAGCAGCTTGGTTGCAGGATGGCAAGAGACCCAGTACTTC.

In this sample, this clonotype turned up a few times. The chain is built from TRBV7-9 and TRBJ2-7; 11 bases match TRBD2. Germline CDR1 reads SEHNR; CDR2 reads FQNEAQ (reference sequence). The length of the CDR3 is 16 residues. The J segment lost 2 bases and the V segment lost 5 bases, leaving 8 bases of the junction unmatched. The CDR3 nucleotides read TGTGCCAGCAGCCCTAGCGGGGGGCTCACAGCCTACGAGCAGTACTTC. Translated: CASSPSGGLTAYEQYF.

This clonotype was seen many times. The CDR3 bases are TGTGCCAGCACTACCCCAGGGAATCCGAGCTCCTACAATGAGCAGTTCTTC. This encodes CASTTPGNPSSYNEQFF. The rearrangement links TRBV28 to TRBJ2-1; D is perhaps TRBD1 (5 bases). The V end was cut by 7 bases, the J end by 0 bases, with 19 bases between. Germline CDR1 is MDHEN and CDR2 is SYDVKM. CDR3 length equals 17 residues.

A word on this clonotype: The CDR3 end shows no conserved phenylalanine or tryptophan, and so a read error is likely. The chain employs TRBV5-1 and TRBJ2-1; D is possibly TRBD1 or TRBD2 (6 bases each). The CDR3 totals 20 residues. Germline V lookup: CDR1 SGHRS, CDR2 YFSETQ. V was trimmed by 4 bases and J by 2 bases, leaving 28 bases between them. The CDR3 DNA reads TGCGCCAGCAGCAGGGGGGACGGTGGAGGTGCTAGCCTCGCCTACAATGAGCAGTTCTCC. This codes for CASSRGDGGGASLAYNEQFS.

This clonotype has ten or more counts. The chain employs TRBV3-1 and TRBJ2-7; D unclear. From germline, CDR1 is LGHDT and CDR2 YNNKEL (reference sequence). The CDR3 is 14 residues long. Trimming took 1 base from V and 4 from J, leaving 11 bases between them. The CDR3 here is CASSQGPDQYEQYF. CDR3 coding DNA: TGTGCCAGCAGCCAAGGGCCGGACCAGTACGAGCAGTACTTC.

This clonotype was found many times. This chain uses TRBV14 with TRBJ1-5; D is ambiguous. V was cut by 3 bases and J by 7 bases, with 10 bases left in between. CDR1 is SGHDN and CDR2 is FVKESK in the germline V gene. The CDR3 extends over 13 amino acids. The CDR3 region is CASSQASGQPQHF. The CDR3 DNA is TGTGCCAGCAGCCAGGCCTCCGGGCAGCCCCAGCATTTT.

This clonotype was observed at least ten times. CDR3: CASSTHPAGDTEAFF. The CDR3, as DNA: TGTGCCAGTAGTACCCACCCTGCGGGGGACACTGAAGCTTTCTTT. The chain joins TRBV19 to TRBJ1-1, with a possible D match to TRBD1 (5 bases). The CDR3 consists of 15 residues. Germline CDR1 LNHDA, CDR2 SQIVND (reference sequence). Trimming cost V 4 bases and J 3 bases, with 15 bases left between them.

This clonotype showed up many times. The rearrangement uses TRBV30 and TRBJ2-3; D is undetermined. The CDR3 is made up of 13 amino acids. V was clipped by 4 bases and J by 8 bases, with 16 bases between them. CDR1 GTSNPN and CDR2 SVGIG come from the germline V gene (reference sequence). The CDR3 DNA reads TGTGCCTGGACTTCCCGGATACTGGGTACGCAGTATTTT. Its translation: CAWTSRILGTQYF.